The rows below give T cell receptor beta chains drawn from one sample of a study of response to subunit inactivated influenza vaccine. MiXCR, applied by TCRdb to the RT-PCR reads, yields one record per CDR3 protein. The sample contains under 800,000 distinct CDR3 sequences, roughly 13% of which appear only once. Sequenced material: PBMCs from blood, taken about 14 days before vaccination. These receptors were taken from a man aged 50-60 years who received an inactivated influenza vaccine. Each CDR3 is given with its conserved first and last residue. A D gene is named only where the DNA matches it firmly. Clone size is shown for a subset of rows, as once, few, many or a class of expanded clone.

>TRBV6-2/TRBV6-3|TRBD2|TRBJ2-1|NA
TGTGCCAGCAGGAACGAACTAGCGGGATCCTATGAGCAGTTCTTC
CASRNELAGSYEQFF
>TRBV4-2|NA|TRBJ1-2|NA
TGTGCCAGCAGCCAAGATCAGGCGGGGATCTATGGCTACACCTTC
CASSQDQAGIYGYTF
>TRBV20-1|TRBD1|TRBJ2-5|NA
TGCAGTGGGACAGGGGGCGCCTCACAACGGGAGACCCAGTACTTC
CSGTGGASQRETQYF
>TRBV4-3|NA|TRBJ2-7|many
TGCGCCAGCAGCCAAGATGGGTCTTCCTACGAGCAGTACTTC
CASSQDGSSYEQYF
>TRBV6-1|NA|TRBJ2-5|NA
TGTGCCAGCAGCCGGCCCGGGCTCAAGCAAGAGACCCAGTACTTC
CASSRPGLKQETQYF
>TRBV7-2|NA|TRBJ2-5|few
TGTGCCAGCAGCTTAATGGCCCAAGAGACCCAGTACTTC
CASSLMAQETQYF
>TRBV12-3/TRBV12-4|TRBD1|TRBJ2-7|NA
TGTGCCAGCAGTGCCGGGACAGGGGTAATGGTCGAGCAGTACTTC
CASSAGTGVMVEQYF
>TRBV2|NA|TRBJ2-7|NA
TGTGCCAGCAGTTCCCTGGGGGGTCTAACCTACGAGCAGTACTTC
CASSSLGGLTYEQYF
>TRBV30|TRBD1|TRBJ1-1|NA
TGTGCCTGGAATCCGGGACAGGGGAACACTGAAGCTTTCTTT
CAWNPGQGNTEAFF
>TRBV5-1|TRBD1|TRBJ2-5|NA
TGCGCCAGCCGAAGACAGGGGCAAGAGACCCAGTACTTC
CASRRQGQETQYF
>TRBV6-5|NA|TRBJ2-7|many
TGTGCCAGCAGTTCGCCAGGGTCTTCCGAGCAGTACTTC
CASSSPGSSEQYF
>TRBV2|NA|TRBJ2-5|NA
TGTGCCAGCAGTGAAGCGCGCTGGGCCGGAGAGACCCAGTACTTC
CASSEARWAGETQYF
>TRBV4-3|NA|TRBJ1-3|NA
TGCGCCAGCAGCCAAGAAGGGTCCGGAAACACCATATATTTT
CASSQEGSGNTIYF
>TRBV5-1|TRBD1|TRBJ2-7|few
TGCGCCAGCAGCCATAAACCAGACAGGGGGCCCTACGAGCAGTACTTC
CASSHKPDRGPYEQYF
>TRBV20-1|NA|TRBJ1-1|few
TGCAGTGCTATACTAAGGGGTCGAAGGGGTCGGACTGAAGCTTTCTTT
CSAILRGRRGRTEAFF
>TRBV27|NA|TRBJ2-6|NA
TGTGCCAGCAGTCCGTTACGTCTCTCTATCTCTGGGGCCAACGTCCTGACTTTC
CASSPLRLSISGANVLTF
>TRBV28|NA|TRBJ1-1|many
TGTGCCAGCAGTCCCGCTATGAACACTGAAGCTTTCTTT
CASSPAMNTEAFF
>TRBV10-3|NA|TRBJ2-5|NA
TGTGCCATCAGTCCGGCGGGGCATTACCAAGAGACCCAGTACTTC
CAISPAGHYQETQYF
>TRBV29-1|TRBD2|TRBJ2-5|NA
TGCAGCGTTGAGTCGACTAGCGGGTACCAAGAGACCCAGTACTTC
CSVESTSGYQETQYF
>TRBV20-1|NA|TRBJ2-7|NA
TGCAGTGCTAGAGCCCAGCGAGGTTCCTACGAGCAGTACTTC
CSARAQRGSYEQYF
>TRBV9|TRBD1|TRBJ1-6|few
TGTGCCAGCAGCGTAGACAGGGGTCTGCCTAATTCACCCCTCCACTTT
CASSVDRGLPNSPLHF
>TRBV6-2/TRBV6-3|NA|TRBJ2-1|NA
TGTGCCAGCAGCCGAATGGTTAACAATGAGCAGTTCTTC
CASSRMVNNEQFF
>TRBV7-8|NA|TRBJ2-1|few
TGTGCCAGCAGCCAAGGGCCCCTCCCCTCGGAGTTCTTC
CASSQGPLPSEFF
>TRBV11-2|NA|TRBJ1-2|NA
TGTGCCAGCAGCTTAGCAGGGAGTAGCTATGGCTACACCTTC
CASSLAGSSYGYTF
>TRBV20-1|NA|TRBJ1-1|many
TGCAGTGCTCTAACAGGGACCCTGAACACTGAAGCTTTCTTT
CSALTGTLNTEAFF
>TRBV20-1|TRBD1|TRBJ1-4|few
TGCAGTGCTAGAGAGGGGACAGGGACCGAAAAACTGTTTTTT
CSAREGTGTEKLFF
>TRBV20-1|TRBD1|TRBJ1-1|NA
TGCAGTGCTAGCTACAGGGGCGCTGGGACTGAAGCTTTCTTT
CSASYRGAGTEAFF
>TRBV6-1|TRBD1|TRBJ1-1|many
TGTGCCAGCAGTAGACAGGGGCGGAACACTGAAGCTTTCTTT
CASSRQGRNTEAFF
>TRBV7-7|NA|TRBJ2-1|few
TGTGCCAGCAGCCCTCGCAGAAGCGGTGAGCAGTTCTTC
CASSPRRSGEQFF
>TRBV29-1|NA|TRBJ2-7|NA
TGCAGCGTTGAAAGCAACAGGAGGGACGAGCAGTACTTC
CSVESNRRDEQYF